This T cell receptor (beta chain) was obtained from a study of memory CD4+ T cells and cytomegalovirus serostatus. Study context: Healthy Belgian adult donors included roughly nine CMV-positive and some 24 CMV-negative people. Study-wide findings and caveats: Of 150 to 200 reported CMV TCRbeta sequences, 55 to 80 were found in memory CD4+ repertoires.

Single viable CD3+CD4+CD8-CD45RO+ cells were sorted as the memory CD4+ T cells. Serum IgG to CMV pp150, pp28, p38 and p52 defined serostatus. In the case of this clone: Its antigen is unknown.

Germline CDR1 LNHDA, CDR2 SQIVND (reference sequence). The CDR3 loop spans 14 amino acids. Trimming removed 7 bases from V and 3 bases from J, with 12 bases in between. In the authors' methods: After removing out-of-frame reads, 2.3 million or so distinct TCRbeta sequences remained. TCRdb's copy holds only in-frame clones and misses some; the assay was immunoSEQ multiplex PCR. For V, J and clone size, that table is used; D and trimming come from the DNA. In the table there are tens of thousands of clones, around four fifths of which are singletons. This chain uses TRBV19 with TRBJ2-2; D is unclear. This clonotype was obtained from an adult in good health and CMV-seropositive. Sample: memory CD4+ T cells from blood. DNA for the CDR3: TGTGCCAGTAAATTTTCTATGGACACCGGGGAGCTGTTTTTT. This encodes CASKFSMDTGELFF.